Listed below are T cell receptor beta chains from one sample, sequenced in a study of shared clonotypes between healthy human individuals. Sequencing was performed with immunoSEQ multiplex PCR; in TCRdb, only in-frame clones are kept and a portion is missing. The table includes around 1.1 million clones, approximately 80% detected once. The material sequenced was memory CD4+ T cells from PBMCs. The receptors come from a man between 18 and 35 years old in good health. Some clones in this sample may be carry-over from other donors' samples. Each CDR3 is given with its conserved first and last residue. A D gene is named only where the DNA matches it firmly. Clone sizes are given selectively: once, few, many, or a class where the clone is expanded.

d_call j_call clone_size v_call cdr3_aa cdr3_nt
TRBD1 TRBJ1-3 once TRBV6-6 CASRGTGAGNTIYF TGTGCCAGCAGGGGGACAGGGGCTGGAAACACCATATATTTT
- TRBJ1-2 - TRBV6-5 CASSSGTDVFGYTF TGTGCCAGCAGCTCCGGGACCGACGTCTTTGGCTACACCTTC
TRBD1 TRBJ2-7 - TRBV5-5 CASSLATGQRYEQYF TGTGCCAGCAGCTTGGCTACGGGACAGAGATACGAGCAGTACTTC
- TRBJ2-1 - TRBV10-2 CASWGGASYNEQFF TGCGCCAGCTGGGGGGGGGCGTCCTACAATGAGCAGTTCTTC
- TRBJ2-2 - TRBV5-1 CASSAGTAGGELFF TGCGCCAGCAGCGCCGGGACGGCGGGCGGGGAGCTGTTTTTT
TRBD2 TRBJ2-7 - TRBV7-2 CASKRSSGPYEQYF TGTGCCAGCAAAAGATCTAGCGGACCTTACGAGCAGTACTTC
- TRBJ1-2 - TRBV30 CAWSVLRRAVSGYTF TGTGCCTGGAGTGTACTTCGTAGGGCAGTCAGTGGCTACACCTTC
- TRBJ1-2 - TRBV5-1 CASSLDVGTNYGYTF TGCGCCAGCAGCTTGGACGTGGGGACTAACTATGGCTACACCTTC
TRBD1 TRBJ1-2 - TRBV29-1 CSVGPLTGGYGYTF TGCAGCGTAGGACCCCTGACAGGGGGCTATGGCTACACCTTC
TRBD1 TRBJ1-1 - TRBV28 CASSLWRGPNTEAFF TGTGCCAGCAGTTTATGGAGGGGGCCGAACACTGAAGCTTTCTTT
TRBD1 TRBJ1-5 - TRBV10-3 CAISTDRGGNQPQHF TGTGCCATCAGCACCGACAGGGGTGGCAATCAGCCCCAGCATTTT
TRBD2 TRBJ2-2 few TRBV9 CASSVGLAGMNTGELFF TGTGCCAGCAGCGTAGGACTAGCGGGGATGAACACCGGGGAGCTGTTTTTT
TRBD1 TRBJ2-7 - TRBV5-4 CASSPRDRGSHEQYF TGTGCCAGCAGCCCCCGGGACAGGGGGTCCCACGAGCAGTACTTC
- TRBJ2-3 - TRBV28 CASSLGAVGGDTQYF TGTGCCAGCAGTTTAGGGGCAGTTGGGGGAGATACGCAGTATTTT
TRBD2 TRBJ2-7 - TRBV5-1 CASSLSEVAGEQYF TGCGCCAGCAGCTTATCGGAGGTAGCGGGGGAGCAGTACTTC
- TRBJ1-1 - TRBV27 CASSLIGGNTEAFF TGTGCCAGCAGTTTAATAGGGGGTAACACTGAAGCTTTCTTT
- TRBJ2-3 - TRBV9 CASSVGRAPSTDTQYF TGTGCCAGCAGCGTAGGGAGAGCGCCCAGCACAGATACGCAGTATTTT
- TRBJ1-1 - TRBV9 CASSAMRGDTEAFF TGTGCCAGCAGCGCGATGCGGGGGGACACTGAAGCTTTCTTT
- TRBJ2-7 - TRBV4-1 CASSHHYEQYF TGCGCCAGCAGCCACCACTACGAGCAGTACTTC
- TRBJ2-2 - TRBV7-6 CASSALEGGLRDTGELFF TGTGCCAGCAGCGCCCTTGAGGGAGGACTAAGGGACACCGGGGAGCTGTTTTTT
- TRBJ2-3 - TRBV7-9 CASSTSDTQYF TGTGCCAGCAGCACCAGCGATACGCAGTATTTT
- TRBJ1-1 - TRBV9 CASSVVVWGPPEAFF TGTGCCAGCAGCGTAGTGGTCTGGGGACCCCCTGAAGCTTTCTTT
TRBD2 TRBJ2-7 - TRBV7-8 CASSPGTSVYEQYF TGTGCCAGCAGCCCCGGGACTAGCGTCTACGAGCAGTACTTC
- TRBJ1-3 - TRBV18 CASSPAGSSGNTIYF TGTGCCAGCTCACCGGCGGGGTCCTCTGGAAACACCATATATTTT
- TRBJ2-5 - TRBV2 CASTSGVWETQYF TGTGCCAGCACATCGGGGGTGTGGGAGACCCAGTACTTC
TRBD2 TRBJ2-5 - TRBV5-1 CASSLAGTSEETQYF TGCGCCAGCAGCTTAGCCGGGACTAGCGAAGAGACCCAGTACTTC
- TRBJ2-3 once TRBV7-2 CASSLGLVATSTDTQYF TGTGCCAGCAGCTTAGGACTAGTAGCGACTAGCACAGATACGCAGTATTTT
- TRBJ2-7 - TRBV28 CASSSGAGAYEQYF TGTGCCAGCAGTTCGGGAGCAGGGGCCTACGAGCAGTACTTC
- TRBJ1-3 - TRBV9 CASSVTGEGNTIYF TGTGCCAGCAGCGTAACGGGGGAAGGAAACACCATATATTTT
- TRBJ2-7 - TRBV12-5 CASGLKGRSPYEQYF TGTGCTAGTGGCCTCAAGGGGAGGTCACCCTACGAGCAGTACTTC
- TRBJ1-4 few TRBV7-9 CASERIGEKLFF TGTGCCAGCGAAAGGATTGGGGAAAAACTGTTTTTT
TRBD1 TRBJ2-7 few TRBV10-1 CAIVVTGTESYEQYF TGCGCCATCGTCGTGACCGGGACAGAATCCTACGAGCAGTACTTC
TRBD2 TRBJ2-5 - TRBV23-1 CASSQTSGQETQYF TGCGCCAGCAGTCAAACTAGCGGACAAGAGACCCAGTACTTC
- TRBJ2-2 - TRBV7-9 CASSLRKTGNTGELFF TGTGCCAGCAGCCTTCGAAAGACAGGGAACACCGGGGAGCTGTTTTTT
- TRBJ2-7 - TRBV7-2 CASSLSVGYEQYF TGTGCCAGCAGCTTATCGGTTGGGTACGAGCAGTACTTC
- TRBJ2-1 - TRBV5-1 CASSLVRNEQFF TGCGCCAGCAGCTTGGTTCGCAATGAGCAGTTCTTC
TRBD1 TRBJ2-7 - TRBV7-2 CASSLATGGPYEQYF TGTGCCAGCAGCTTAGCCACAGGGGGACCCTACGAGCAGTACTTC
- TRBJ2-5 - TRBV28 CASAQGGETQYF TGTGCCAGCGCCCAGGGAGGAGAGACCCAGTACTTC
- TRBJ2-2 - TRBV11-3 CASRSRINTGELFF TGTGCCAGCAGGTCCAGGATAAACACCGGGGAGCTGTTTTTT
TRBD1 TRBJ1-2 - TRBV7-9 CASSLAGQDGYGYTF TGTGCCAGCAGCTTAGCCGGACAGGACGGCTATGGCTACACCTTC
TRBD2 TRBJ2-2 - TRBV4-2 CASSRIAGGTNTGELFF TGTGCCAGCAGCCGGATTGCGGGAGGTACAAACACCGGGGAGCTGTTTTTT
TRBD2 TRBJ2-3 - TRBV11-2 CASSLEREGVDTQYF TGTGCCAGCAGCTTAGAGCGGGAGGGCGTGGATACGCAGTATTTT
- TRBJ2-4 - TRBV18 CASSPPGKSKNIQYF TGTGCCAGCTCACCACCTGGCAAATCTAAAAACATTCAGTACTTC
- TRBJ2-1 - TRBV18 CASSPRTDYEQFF TGTGCCAGCTCACCGCGGACTGATTATGAGCAGTTCTTC
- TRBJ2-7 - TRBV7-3 CASSTQPSTEQYF TGTGCCAGCAGCACCCAACCTTCTACCGAGCAGTACTTC
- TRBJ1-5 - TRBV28 CASSPDGNQPQHF TGTGCCAGCAGCCCGGACGGAAATCAGCCCCAGCATTTT
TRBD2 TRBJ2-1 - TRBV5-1 CASSPVAGTYNEQFF TGCGCCAGCAGCCCAGTAGCGGGAACGTACAATGAGCAGTTCTTC
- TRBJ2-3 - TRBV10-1 CASSERLGGADTQYF TGCGCCAGCAGTGAAAGGTTAGGCGGGGCAGATACGCAGTATTTT
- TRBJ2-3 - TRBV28 CASAGNGVPQATDTQYF TGTGCCAGCGCCGGGAACGGGGTGCCTCAAGCCACAGATACGCAGTATTTT
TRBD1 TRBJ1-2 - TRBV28 CASTSGDRVYGYTF TGTGCCAGCACCTCGGGGGACAGGGTCTATGGCTACACCTTC